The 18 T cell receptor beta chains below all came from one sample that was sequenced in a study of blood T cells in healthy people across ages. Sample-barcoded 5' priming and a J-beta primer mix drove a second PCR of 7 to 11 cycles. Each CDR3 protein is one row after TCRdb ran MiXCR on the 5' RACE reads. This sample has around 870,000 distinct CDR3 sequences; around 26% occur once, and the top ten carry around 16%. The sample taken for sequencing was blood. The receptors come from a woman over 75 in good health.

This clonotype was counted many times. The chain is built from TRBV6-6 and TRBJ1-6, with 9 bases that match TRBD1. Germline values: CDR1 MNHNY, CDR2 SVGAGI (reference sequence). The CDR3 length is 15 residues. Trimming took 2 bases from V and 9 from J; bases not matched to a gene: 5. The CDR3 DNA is TGTGCCAGCAGTTACGGGGACAGGGAAGGTTCACCCCTCCACTTT. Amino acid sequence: CASSYGDREGSPLHF.

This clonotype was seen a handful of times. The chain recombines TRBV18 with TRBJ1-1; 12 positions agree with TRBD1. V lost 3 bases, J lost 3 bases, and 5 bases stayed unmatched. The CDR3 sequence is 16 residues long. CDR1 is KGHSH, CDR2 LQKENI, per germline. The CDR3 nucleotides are TGTGCCAGCTCACCGGGGACAGGGGGCTTGTACACTGAAGCTTTCTTT. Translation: CASSPGTGGLYTEAFF.

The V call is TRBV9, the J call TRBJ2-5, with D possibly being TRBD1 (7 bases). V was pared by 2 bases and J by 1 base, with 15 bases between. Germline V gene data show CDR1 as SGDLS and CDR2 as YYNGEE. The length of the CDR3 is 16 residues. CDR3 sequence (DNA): TGTGCCAGCAGCGTGAGTTGGAGGGGGCCCCAAGAGACCCAGTACTTC. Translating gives CASSVSWRGPQETQYF.

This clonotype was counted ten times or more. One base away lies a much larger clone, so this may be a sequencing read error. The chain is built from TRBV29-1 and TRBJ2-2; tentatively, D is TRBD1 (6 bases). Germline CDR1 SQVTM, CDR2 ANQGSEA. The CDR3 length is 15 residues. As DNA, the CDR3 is TGCAGCGCCGGTCCGGGACATTTTAGCACCGGGGAGCGGTTTTTT. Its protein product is CSAGPGHFSTGERFF.

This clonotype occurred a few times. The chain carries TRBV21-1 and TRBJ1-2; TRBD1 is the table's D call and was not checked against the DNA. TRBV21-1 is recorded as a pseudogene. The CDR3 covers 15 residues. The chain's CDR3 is CASSTQDRVNYGYTF. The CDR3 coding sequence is TGTGCCAGCAGCACTCAGGACAGGGTGAACTATGGCTACACCTTC.

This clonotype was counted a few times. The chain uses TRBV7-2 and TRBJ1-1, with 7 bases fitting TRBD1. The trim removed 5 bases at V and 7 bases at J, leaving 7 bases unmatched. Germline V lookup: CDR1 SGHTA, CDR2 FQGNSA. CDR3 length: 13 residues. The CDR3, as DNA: TGTGCCAGCAGCATAGGACAGGCTTATGAAGCTTTCTTT. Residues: CASSIGQAYEAFF.

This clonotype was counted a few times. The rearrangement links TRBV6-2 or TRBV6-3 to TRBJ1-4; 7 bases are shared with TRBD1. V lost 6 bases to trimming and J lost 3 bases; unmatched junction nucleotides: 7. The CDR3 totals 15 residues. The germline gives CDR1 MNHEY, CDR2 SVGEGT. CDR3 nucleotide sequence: TGTGCCAGCAGGGAAACCGGGACAGCTAATGAAAAACTGTTTTTT. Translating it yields CASRETGTANEKLFF.

The CDR3 here is CASSYSPGLAEYNEQYF. For the CDR3, the DNA is TGTGCCAGCAGTTACTCTCCTGGACTAGCGGAATACAATGAGCAGTACTTC. The rearrangement uses TRBV6-5 and TRBJ2-5; TRBD2 agrees at 10 bases. The germline V gene has CDR1 MNHEY and CDR2 SVGAGI. With V trimmed by 0 bases and J by 11 bases, 15 bases remained unmatched. The CDR3 spans 17 residues.

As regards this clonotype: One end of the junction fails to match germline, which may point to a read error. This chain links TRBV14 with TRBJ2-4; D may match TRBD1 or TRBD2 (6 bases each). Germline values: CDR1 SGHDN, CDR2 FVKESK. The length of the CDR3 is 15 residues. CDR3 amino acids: CTSSATRGAKNIQYF. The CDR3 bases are TGTACCAGCAGCGCGACTAGGGGGGCCAAAAACATTCAGTACTTC.

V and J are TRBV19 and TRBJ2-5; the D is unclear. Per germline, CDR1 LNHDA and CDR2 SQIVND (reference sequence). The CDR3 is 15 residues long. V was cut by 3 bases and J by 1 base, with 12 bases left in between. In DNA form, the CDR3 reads TGTGCCAGTAGTATGGAGTGGGAACCCCAAGAGACCCAGTACTTC. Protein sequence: CASSMEWEPQETQYF.

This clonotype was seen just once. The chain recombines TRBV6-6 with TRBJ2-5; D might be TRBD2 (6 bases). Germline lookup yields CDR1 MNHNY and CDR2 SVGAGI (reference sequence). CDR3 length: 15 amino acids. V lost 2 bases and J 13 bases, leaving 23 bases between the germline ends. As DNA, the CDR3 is TGTGCCAGCAGTTACCAGACTAGGGTGGGGAATGAGCGGTACTTC. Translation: CASSYQTRVGNERYF.

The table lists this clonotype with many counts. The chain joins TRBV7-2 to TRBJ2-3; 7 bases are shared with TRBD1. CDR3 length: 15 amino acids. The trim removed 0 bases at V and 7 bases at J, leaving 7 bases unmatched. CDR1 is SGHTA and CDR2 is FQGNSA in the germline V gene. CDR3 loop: CASSLAFIQGHTQYF. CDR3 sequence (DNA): TGTGCCAGCAGCTTAGCTTTTATACAGGGGCATACGCAGTATTTT.

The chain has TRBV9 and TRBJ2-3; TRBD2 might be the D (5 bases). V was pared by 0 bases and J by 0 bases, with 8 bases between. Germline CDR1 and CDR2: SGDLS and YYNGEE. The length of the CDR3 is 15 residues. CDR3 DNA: TGTGCCAGCAGCGTAGGCTCGGGGAGCACAGATACGCAGTATTTT. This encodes CASSVGSGSTDTQYF.

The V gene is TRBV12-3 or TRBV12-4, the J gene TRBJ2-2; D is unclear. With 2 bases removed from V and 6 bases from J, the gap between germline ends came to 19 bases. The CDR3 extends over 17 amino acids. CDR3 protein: CASSLRVWQAVAGELFF. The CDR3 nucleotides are TGTGCCAGCAGTTTAAGGGTATGGCAGGCGGTGGCCGGGGAGCTGTTTTTT.

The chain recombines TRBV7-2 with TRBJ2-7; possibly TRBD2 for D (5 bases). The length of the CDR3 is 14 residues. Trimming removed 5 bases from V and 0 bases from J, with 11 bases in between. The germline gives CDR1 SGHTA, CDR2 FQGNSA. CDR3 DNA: TGTGCCAGCAGCCTGGACTGGAGCTCCTACGAGCAGTACTTC. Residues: CASSLDWSSYEQYF.

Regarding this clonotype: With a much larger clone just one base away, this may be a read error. CDR3: CASSQGGQWNEKLFF. The CDR3 DNA follows: TGTGCCAGCAGCCAAGGGGGACAGTGGAATGAAAAACTGTTTTTT. The V and J genes are TRBV14 and TRBJ1-4; 7 nucleotides match TRBD1. The CDR3 runs 15 residues. V lost 1 base, J lost 5 bases, and 4 bases stayed unmatched. Germline CDR1 and CDR2: SGHDN and FVKESK.

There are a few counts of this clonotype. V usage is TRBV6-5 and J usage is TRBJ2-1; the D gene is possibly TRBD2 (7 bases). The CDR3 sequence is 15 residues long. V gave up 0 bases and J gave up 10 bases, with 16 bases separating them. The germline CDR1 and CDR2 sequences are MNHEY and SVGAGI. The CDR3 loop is CASSYSIAGEGEQFF. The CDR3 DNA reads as TGTGCCAGCAGTTACTCGATAGCAGGGGAGGGCGAGCAGTTCTTC.

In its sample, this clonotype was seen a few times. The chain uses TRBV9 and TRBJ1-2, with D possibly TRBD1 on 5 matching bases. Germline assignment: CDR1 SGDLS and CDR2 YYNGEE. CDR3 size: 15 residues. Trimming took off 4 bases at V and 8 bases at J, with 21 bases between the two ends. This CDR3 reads CASSPEGTSGRGYTF. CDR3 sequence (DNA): TGTGCCAGCAGCCCCGAAGGAACATCGGGACGGGGCTACACCTTC.